The present TCR beta chain was sequenced within a study of blood T cell repertoires in COVID-19. Study background: The United States, Italy and Spain were the sources of the acute and convalescent COVID-19 samples.

As handled by the study authors: Estimates of nucleated cell counts were drawn from the amplification of reference gene primers. Sequencing was performed with immunoSEQ multiplex PCR; in TCRdb, only in-frame clones are kept and a portion is missing. From that table come the V and J calls and clone size; the DNA was used to work out D and trimming. Among under 300,000 clones listed, roughly four fifths were seen once. Germline CDR1 SEHNR, CDR2 FQNEAQ (reference sequence). The CDR3 length is 15 residues. The ends were cut back, 7 bases at V and 2 bases at J, with 16 bases in the middle. The source is a woman in her 50s who had recovered from COVID-19. Material: peripheral blood. This sequence joins TRBV7-9 and TRBJ2-3, with D possibly matching TRBD1 (6 bases). CDR3: CASTPGASHTDTQYF. The CDR3 DNA sequence: TGTGCCAGCACCCCAGGGGCCAGTCACACAGATACGCAGTATTTT. The full variable domain, rest sourced from reference TRBV7-9 and TRBJ2-3, is DTGVSQNPRHKITKRGQNVTFRCDPISEHNRLYWYRQTLGQGPEFLTYFQNEAQLEKSRLLSDRFSAERPKGSFSTLEIQRTEQGDSAMYLCASTPGASHTDTQYFGPGTRLTVL.